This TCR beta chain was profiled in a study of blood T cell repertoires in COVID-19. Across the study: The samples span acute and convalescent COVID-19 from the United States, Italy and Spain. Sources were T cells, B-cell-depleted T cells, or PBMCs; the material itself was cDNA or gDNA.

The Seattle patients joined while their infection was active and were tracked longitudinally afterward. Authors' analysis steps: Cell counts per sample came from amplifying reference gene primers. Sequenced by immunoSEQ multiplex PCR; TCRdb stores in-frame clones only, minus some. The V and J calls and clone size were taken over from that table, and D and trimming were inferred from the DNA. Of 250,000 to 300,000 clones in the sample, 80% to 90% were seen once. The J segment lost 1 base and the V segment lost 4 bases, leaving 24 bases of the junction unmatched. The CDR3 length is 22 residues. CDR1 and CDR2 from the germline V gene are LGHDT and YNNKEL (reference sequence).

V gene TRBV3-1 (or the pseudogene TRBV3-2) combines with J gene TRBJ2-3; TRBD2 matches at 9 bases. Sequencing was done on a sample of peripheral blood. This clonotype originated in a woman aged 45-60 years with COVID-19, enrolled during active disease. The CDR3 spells CASSPDRIFAGGRGLRTDTQYF. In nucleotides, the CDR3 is TGTGCCAGCAGCCCCGACAGAATCTTCGCGGGAGGGCGTGGACTCCGCACAGATACGCAGTATTTT.